This T cell receptor beta chain was captured by sequencing in a study of pediatric ulcerative colitis. Deletions cut 0 bases from V and 0 bases from J, with 6 bases between. The V gene's germline CDR1 is SGHNT and CDR2 YYREEE (reference sequence). The CDR3 runs to 14 residues. Overall study results and limits: In rectum, acute severe colitis had expanded clones and less diversity.

About this clone itself: Its antigen is currently unknown.

The survey-level immunoSEQ assay was used. Up to 500,000 reads were sequenced per sample. Profiling relied on immunoSEQ multiplex PCR, and the TCRdb table lists in-frame clones only, not all of them. Among 54,000 or so clones listed, around 87% were seen once. Control subjects, colonoscoped for suspected IBD, had macroscopically and histologically normal endoscopy. This receptor was obtained from a boy under 18 who was a control in a study of pediatric ulcerative colitis. The rearrangement links TRBV5-4 to TRBJ2-5, with no clear D. What was sequenced was blood. For the CDR3, the DNA is TGTGCCAGCAGCTTGGGCGGTGACCAAGAGACCCAGTACTTC. Its translation: CASSLGGDQETQYF.